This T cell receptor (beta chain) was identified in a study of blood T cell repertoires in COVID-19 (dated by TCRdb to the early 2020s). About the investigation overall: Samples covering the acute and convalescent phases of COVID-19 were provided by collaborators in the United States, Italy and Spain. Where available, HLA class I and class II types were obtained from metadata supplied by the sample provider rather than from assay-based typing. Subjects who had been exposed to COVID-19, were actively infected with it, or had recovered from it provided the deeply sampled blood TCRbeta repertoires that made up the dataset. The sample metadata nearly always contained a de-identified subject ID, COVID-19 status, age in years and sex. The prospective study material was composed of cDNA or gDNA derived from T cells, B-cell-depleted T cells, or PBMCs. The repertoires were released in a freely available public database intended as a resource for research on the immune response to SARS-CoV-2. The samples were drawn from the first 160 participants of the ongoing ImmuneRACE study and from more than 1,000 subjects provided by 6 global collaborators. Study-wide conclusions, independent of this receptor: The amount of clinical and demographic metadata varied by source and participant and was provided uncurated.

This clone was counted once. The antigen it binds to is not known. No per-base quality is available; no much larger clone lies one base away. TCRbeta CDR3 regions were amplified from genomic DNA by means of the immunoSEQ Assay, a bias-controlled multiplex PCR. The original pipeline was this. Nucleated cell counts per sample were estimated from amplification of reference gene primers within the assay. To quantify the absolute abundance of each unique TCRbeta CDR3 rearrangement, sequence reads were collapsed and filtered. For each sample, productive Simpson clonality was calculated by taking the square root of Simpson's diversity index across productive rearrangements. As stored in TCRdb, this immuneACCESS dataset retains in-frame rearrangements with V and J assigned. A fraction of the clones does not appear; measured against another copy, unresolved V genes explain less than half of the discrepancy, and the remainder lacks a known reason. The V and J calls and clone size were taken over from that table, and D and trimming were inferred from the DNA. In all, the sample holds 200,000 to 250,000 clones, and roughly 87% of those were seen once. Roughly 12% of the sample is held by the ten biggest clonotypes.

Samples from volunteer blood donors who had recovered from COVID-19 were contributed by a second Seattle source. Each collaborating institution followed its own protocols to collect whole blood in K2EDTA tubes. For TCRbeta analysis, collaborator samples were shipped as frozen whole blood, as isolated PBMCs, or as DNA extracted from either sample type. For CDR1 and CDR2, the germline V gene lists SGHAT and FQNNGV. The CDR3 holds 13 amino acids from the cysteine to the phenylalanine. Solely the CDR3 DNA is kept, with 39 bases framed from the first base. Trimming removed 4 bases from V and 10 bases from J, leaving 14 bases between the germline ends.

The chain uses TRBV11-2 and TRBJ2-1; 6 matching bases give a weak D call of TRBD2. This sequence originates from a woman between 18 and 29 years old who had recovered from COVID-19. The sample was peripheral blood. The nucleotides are TGTGCCAGCAGCTCGAATCCGGGAGACGAGCAGTTCTTC. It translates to CASSSNPGDEQFF.